This TCR beta chain was sequenced in a study of identical twins. One entry per CDR3 protein results from TCRdb running MiXCR on the 5' RACE reads. This table has 150,000 or so distinct CDR3 sequences, roughly 3.2% appearing once. The CDR3 loop spans 16 amino acids. Germline CDR1 and CDR2: ENHRY and SYGVKD. V lost 3 bases and J lost 0, with 11 bases in between. This clonotype appeared many times. The receptor was derived from a man between 18 and 29 years old in good health. J is TRBJ2-2 and V is TRBV10-3; D is possibly TRBD2 (6 bases). Sequencing was done on a sample of memory T cells sorted from blood. This chain's CDR3 is CAISDLRLANTGELFF. The CDR3, as DNA: TGTGCCATCAGTGATCTTAGACTAGCGAACACCGGGGAGCTGTTTTTT.